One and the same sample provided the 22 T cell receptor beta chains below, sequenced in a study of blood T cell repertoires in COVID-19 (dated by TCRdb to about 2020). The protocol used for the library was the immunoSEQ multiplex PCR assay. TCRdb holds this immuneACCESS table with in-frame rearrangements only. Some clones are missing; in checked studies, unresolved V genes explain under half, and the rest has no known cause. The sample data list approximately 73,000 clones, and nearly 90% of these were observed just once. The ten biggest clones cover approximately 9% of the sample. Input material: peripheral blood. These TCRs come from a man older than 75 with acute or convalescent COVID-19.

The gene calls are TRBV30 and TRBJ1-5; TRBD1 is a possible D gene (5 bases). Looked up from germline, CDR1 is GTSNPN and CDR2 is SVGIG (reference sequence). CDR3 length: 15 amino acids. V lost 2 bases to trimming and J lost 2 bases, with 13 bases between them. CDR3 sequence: CAWSPGGGGNQPQHF. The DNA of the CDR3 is TGTGCCTGGAGTCCCGGGGGAGGGGGCAATCAGCCCCAGCATTTT. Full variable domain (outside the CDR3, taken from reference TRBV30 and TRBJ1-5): SQTIHQWPATLVQPVGSPLSLECTVEGTSNPNLYWYRQAAGRGLQLLFYSVGIGQISSEVPQNLSASRPQDRQFILSSKKLLLSDSGFYLCAWSPGGGGNQPQHFGDGTRLSIL.

DNA of the CDR3: TGCAGCGTTGCCGACAGACAGAACACTGAAGCTTTCTTT. Protein product: CSVADRQNTEAFF. V gene TRBV29-1 combines with J gene TRBJ1-1; possible D gene TRBD1, 5 bases. CDR1 and CDR2 from the germline V gene are SQVTM and ANQGSEA. Trimming removed 4 bases at V and 1 base at J, with 10 bases between. The CDR3 contains 13 residues.

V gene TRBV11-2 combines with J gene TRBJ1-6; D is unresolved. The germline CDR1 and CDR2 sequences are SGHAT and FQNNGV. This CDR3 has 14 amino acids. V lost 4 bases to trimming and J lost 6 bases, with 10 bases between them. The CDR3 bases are TGTGCCAGCAGCTCCCTACCTGGTAATTCACCCCTCCACTTT. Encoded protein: CASSSLPGNSPLHF.

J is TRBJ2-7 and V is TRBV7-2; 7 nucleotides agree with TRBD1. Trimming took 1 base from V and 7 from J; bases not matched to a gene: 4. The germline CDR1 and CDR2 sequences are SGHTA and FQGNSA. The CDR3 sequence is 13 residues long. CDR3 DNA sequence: TGTGCCAGCAGCTTAGTGACAGGGCGAGAGCAGTACTTC. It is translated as CASSLVTGREQYF.

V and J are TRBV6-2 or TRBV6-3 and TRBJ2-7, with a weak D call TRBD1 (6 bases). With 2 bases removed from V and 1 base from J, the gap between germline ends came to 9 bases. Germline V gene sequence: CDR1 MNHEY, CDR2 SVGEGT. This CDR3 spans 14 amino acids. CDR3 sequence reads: CASSYGGFSYEQYF. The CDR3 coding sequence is TGTGCCAGCAGTTACGGGGGCTTTTCCTACGAGCAGTACTTC.

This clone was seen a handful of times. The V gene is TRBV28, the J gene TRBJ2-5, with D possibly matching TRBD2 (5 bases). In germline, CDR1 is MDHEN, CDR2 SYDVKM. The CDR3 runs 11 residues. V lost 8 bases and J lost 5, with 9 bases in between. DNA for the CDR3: TGTGCCAGCCTAGCTCTGGAGACCCAGTACTTC. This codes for CASLALETQYF.

CDR3 coding DNA: TGTGCCAGCAGCCCCTACAGAGATGAGCAGTTCTTC. This encodes CASSPYRDEQFF. The chain combines TRBV12-3 or TRBV12-4 with TRBJ2-1; D uncertain. V lost 6 bases and J lost 8, with 11 bases in between. The CDR3 has 12 residues.

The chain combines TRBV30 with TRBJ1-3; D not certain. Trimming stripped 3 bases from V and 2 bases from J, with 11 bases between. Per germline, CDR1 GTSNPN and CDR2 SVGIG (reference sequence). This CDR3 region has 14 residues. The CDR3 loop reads CAWSPPVAGNTIYF. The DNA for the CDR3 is TGTGCCTGGAGCCCCCCCGTTGCTGGAAACACCATATATTTT.

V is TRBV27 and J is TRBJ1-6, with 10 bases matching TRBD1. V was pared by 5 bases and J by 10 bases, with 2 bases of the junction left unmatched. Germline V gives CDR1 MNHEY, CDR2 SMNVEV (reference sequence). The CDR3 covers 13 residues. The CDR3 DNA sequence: TGTGCCAGCAGTGACAGGGGGCACTCACCCCTCCACTTT. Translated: CASSDRGHSPLHF.

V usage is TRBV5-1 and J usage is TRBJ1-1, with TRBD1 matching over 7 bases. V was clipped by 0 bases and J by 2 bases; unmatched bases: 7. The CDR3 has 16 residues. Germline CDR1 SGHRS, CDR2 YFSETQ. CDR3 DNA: TGCGCCAGCAGCTTGGGAGACAGGGCCATCAACACTGAAGCTTTCTTT. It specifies CASSLGDRAINTEAFF.

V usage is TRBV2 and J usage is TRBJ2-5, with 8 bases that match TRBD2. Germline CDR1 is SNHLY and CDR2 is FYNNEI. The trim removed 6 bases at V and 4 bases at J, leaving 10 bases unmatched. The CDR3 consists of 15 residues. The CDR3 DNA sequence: TGTGCCAGCAGAGTGGACGGGAGGGTTCCAGAGACCCAGTACTTC. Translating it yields CASRVDGRVPETQYF.

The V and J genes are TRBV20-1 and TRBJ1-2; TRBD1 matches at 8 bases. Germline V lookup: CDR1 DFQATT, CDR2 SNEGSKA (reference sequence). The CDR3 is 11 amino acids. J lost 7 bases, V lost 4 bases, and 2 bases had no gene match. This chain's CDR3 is CSATGTGGYTF. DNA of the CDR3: TGCAGTGCTACCGGGACAGGTGGCTACACCTTC.

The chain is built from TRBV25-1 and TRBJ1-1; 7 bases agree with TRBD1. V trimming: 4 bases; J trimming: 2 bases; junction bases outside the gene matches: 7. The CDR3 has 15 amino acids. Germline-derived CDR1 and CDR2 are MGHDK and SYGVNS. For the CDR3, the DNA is TGTGCCAGCAGTGTCACAAACAGGGGCAACACTGAAGCTTTCTTT. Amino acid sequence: CASSVTNRGNTEAFF.

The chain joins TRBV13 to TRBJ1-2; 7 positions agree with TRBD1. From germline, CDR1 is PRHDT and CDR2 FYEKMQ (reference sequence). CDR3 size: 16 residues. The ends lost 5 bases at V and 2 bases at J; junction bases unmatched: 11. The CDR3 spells CASSPIYRGSNYGYTF. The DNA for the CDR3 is TGTGCCAGCAGCCCCATATACAGGGGATCAAACTATGGCTACACCTTC.

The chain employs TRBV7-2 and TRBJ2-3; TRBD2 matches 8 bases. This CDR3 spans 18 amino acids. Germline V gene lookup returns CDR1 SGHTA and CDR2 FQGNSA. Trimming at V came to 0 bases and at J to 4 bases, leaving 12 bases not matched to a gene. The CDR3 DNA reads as TGTGCCAGCAGCTTAGCTCGCAGTCCAGTGCGGGAGGCAGATACGCAGTATTTT. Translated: CASSLARSPVREADTQYF.

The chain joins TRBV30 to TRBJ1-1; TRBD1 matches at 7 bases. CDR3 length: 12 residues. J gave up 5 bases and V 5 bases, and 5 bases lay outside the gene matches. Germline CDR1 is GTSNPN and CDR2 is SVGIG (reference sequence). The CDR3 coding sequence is TGTGCCTGGGACAGGGTTTTGACTGAAGCTTTCTTT. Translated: CAWDRVLTEAFF.

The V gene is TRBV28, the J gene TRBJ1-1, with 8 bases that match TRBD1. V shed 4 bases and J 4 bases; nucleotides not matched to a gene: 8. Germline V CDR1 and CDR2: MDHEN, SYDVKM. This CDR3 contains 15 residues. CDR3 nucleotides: TGTGCCAGCAGTTACCTGACAGGGGACCGCACTGAAGCTTTCTTT. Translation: CASSYLTGDRTEAFF.

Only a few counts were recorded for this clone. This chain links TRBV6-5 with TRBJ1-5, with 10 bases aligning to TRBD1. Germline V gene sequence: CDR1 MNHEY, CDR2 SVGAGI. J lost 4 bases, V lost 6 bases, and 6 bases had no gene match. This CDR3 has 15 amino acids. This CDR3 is CASRLGQGINQPQHF. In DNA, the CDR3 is TGTGCCAGCAGATTGGGACAGGGGATTAATCAGCCCCAGCATTTT.

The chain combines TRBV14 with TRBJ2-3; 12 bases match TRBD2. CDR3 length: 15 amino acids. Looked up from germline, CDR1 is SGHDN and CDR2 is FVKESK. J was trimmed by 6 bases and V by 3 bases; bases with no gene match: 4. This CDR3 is CASSHFTSGGDTQYF. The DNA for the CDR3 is TGTGCCAGCAGCCACTTTACTAGCGGGGGGGATACGCAGTATTTT.

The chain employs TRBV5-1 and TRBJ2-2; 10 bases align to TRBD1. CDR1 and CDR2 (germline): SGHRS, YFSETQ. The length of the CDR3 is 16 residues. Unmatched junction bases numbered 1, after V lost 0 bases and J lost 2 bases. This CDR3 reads CASSLGTGGNTGELFF. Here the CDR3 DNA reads TGCGCCAGCAGCTTGGGGACAGGGGGAAACACCGGGGAGCTGTTTTTT.

The CDR3 bases are TGTGCCAGCAGTGAACACTCTCAGAACACTGAAGCTTTCTTT. It yields the protein CASSEHSQNTEAFF. The rearrangement uses TRBV6-1 and TRBJ1-1; unclear D gene. This CDR3 has 14 residues. Germline CDR1 reads MNHNS; CDR2 reads SASEGT. Trimming took 2 bases from V and 1 from J, leaving 8 bases between them.

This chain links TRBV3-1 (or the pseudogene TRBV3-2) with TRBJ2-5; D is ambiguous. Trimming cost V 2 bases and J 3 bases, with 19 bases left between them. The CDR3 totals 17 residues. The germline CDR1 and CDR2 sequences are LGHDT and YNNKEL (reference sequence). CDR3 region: CASSQITRVYTKETQYF. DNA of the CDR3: TGTGCCAGCAGCCAAATAACCCGGGTCTACACAAAAGAGACCCAGTACTTC.